What follows are 28 T cell receptor beta chains derived from one specimen sequenced in a study of T cell clonotyping in hematopoietic cell transplantation. Profiling relied on immunoSEQ multiplex PCR, and the TCRdb table lists in-frame clones only, not all of them. The sample holds 60,000 to 75,000 clones; about 94% are singletons and the top ten take 1.5% to 2%. The specimen sequenced was peripheral blood mononuclear cells. All receptors derive from a man aged 45-65 years in good health. Some clones in this sample may be carry-over from other donors' samples.

This clone was observed a single time. The chain recombines TRBV5-4 with TRBJ2-6; no definite D call. V lost 0 bases to trimming and J lost 1 base, with 5 bases between them. This CDR3 is 15 amino acids long. Looked up from germline, CDR1 is SGHNT and CDR2 is YYREEE (reference sequence). In DNA form, the CDR3 reads TGTGCCAGCAGCTTGGACATGTCTGGGGCCAACGTCCTGACTTTC. Encoded protein: CASSLDMSGANVLTF.

The chain uses TRBV5-1 and TRBJ1-5; 12 bases align to TRBD1. The CDR3 is 17 amino acids. Germline CDR1 is SGHRS and CDR2 is YFSETQ. V lost 4 bases to trimming and J lost 3 bases; unmatched junction nucleotides: 8. This chain's CDR3 is CASSPAGTGGPNQPQHF. Here the CDR3 DNA reads TGCGCCAGCAGCCCCGCTGGGACAGGGGGCCCCAATCAGCCCCAGCATTTT. Based on the CDR3 plus reference TRBV5-1 and TRBJ1-5, the full variable domain is KAGVTQTPRYLIKTRGQQVTLSCSPISGHRSVSWYQQTPGQGLQFLFEYFSETQRNKGNFPGRFSGRQFSNSRSEMNVSTLELGDSALYLCASSPAGTGGPNQPQHFGDGTRLSIL.

This chain connects TRBV25-1 to TRBJ2-1; possibly TRBD1 for D (5 bases). Germline loops: CDR1 MGHDK, CDR2 SYGVNS. This CDR3 is 18 amino acids long. V was clipped by 2 bases and J by 1 base, with 18 bases between them. This chain's CDR3 is CASSENYWTRGSYNEQFF. The CDR3 region has the DNA TGTGCCAGCAGTGAAAACTACTGGACAAGGGGATCCTACAATGAGCAGTTCTTC.

The chain carries TRBV2 and TRBJ2-2, with D possibly matching TRBD1 (5 bases). Germline V gives CDR1 SNHLY, CDR2 FYNNEI. CDR3 length: 15 residues. Deletions cut 2 bases from V and 1 base from J, with 8 bases between. In DNA, the CDR3 is TGTGCCAGCAGTGAAACTACAGGGAACACCGGGGAGCTGTTTTTT. Encoded protein: CASSETTGNTGELFF.

This chain joins TRBV10-2 and TRBJ1-2; tentatively, D is TRBD1 (6 bases). V lost 3 bases and J 5 bases, leaving 16 bases between the germline ends. CDR3 length: 15 residues. CDR1 and CDR2 (germline): WSHSY, SAAADI. In DNA, the CDR3 is TGCGCCAGCAGTGACCAATCCAGGGGAAGTTATGGCTACACCTTC. Translated: CASSDQSRGSYGYTF.

The rearrangement links TRBV5-4 to TRBJ1-2, with TRBD1 identical over 8 bases. The CDR3 sequence is 15 residues long. CDR1 is SGHNT and CDR2 is YYREEE in the germline V gene (reference sequence). J gave up 8 bases and V 0 bases, and 9 bases lay outside the gene matches. CDR3 DNA sequence: TGTGCCAGCAGCTTGGATGGACAGGGCCCCGGCGGCTACACCTTC. Its protein product is CASSLDGQGPGGYTF.

This chain uses TRBV19 with TRBJ1-2; 8 positions match TRBD1. The V and J ends lost 3 bases and 5 bases, in that order; junction bases with no gene match: 2. CDR3 length: 13 residues. Germline V lookup: CDR1 LNHDA, CDR2 SQIVND (reference sequence). The CDR3 sequence: CASSIGQGYGYTF. CDR3 in DNA: TGTGCCAGTAGTATCGGACAGGGATATGGCTACACCTTC.

The V gene is TRBV19, the J gene TRBJ2-1; 12 nucleotides agree with TRBD2. This CDR3 spans 17 amino acids. V gave up 3 bases and J gave up 7 bases; unmatched junction bases: 10. Germline values: CDR1 LNHDA, CDR2 SQIVND (reference sequence). The CDR3 sequence is CASSIRGLAGARNEQFF. CDR3 coding DNA: TGTGCCAGTAGTATTAGGGGACTAGCGGGTGCCCGTAATGAGCAGTTCTTC.

The chain uses TRBV6-5 and TRBJ1-1; D remains ambiguous. Trimming pared 6 bases from V and 1 base from J, leaving 9 bases between. The CDR3 covers 13 residues. The germline CDR1 and CDR2 sequences are MNHEY and SVGAGI. The CDR3 spells CASSPTGNTEAFF. DNA for the CDR3: TGTGCCAGCAGCCCGACCGGGAACACTGAAGCTTTCTTT.

The gene calls are TRBV6-5 and TRBJ2-2; D ambiguous. The CDR3 has 12 amino acids. Germline V CDR1 and CDR2: MNHEY, SVGAGI. Trimming left V 6 bases short and J 4 bases short, with 6 bases between. CDR3 region: CASSTTTGELFF. The CDR3 DNA is TGTGCCAGCAGCACAACCACCGGGGAGCTGTTTTTT.

V is TRBV9 and J is TRBJ1-4, with 7 bases fitting TRBD1. This CDR3 contains 14 residues. V was pared by 0 bases and J by 8 bases, with 4 bases of the junction left unmatched. Germline CDR1 reads SGDLS; CDR2 reads YYNGEE. CDR3 bases: TGTGCCAGCAGCGTAGGGACAGGCAGAGAAAAACTGTTTTTT. This encodes CASSVGTGREKLFF.

This chain links TRBV10-3 with TRBJ2-3; unclear D gene. Trimming removed 4 bases from V and 0 bases from J, with 2 bases in between. The CDR3 length is 12 residues. In germline, CDR1 is ENHRY, CDR2 SYGVKD. CDR3 loop: CAISGSTDTQYF. The CDR3, as DNA: TGTGCCATCAGTGGTAGCACAGATACGCAGTATTTT.

V is TRBV5-6 and J is TRBJ2-5, with 9 bases matching TRBD1. Germline V CDR1 and CDR2: SGHDT, YYEEEE. The CDR3 has 17 residues. J lost 1 base, V lost 4 bases, and 11 bases had no gene match. The DNA of the CDR3 is TGTGCCAGCAGCACACGGCTACAGGGGGCGGTCCAAGAGACCCAGTACTTC. It specifies CASSTRLQGAVQETQYF. Filled out from reference TRBV5-6 and TRBJ2-5, the complete variable domain reads DAGVTQSPTHLIKTRGQQVTLRCSPKSGHDTVSWYQQALGQGPQFIFQYYEEEERQRGNFPDRFSGHQFPNYSSELNVNALLLGDSALYLCASSTRLQGAVQETQYFGPGTRLLVL.

The table lists this clone with a count of one. The chain links TRBV19 to TRBJ2-3; 7 bases are shared with TRBD1. Germline CDR1 LNHDA, CDR2 SQIVND (reference sequence). V dropped 4 bases and J dropped 2; count of bases not matched to a gene: 12. The CDR3 runs to 17 residues. CDR3 bases: TGTGCCAGTAGTAAGGTGCCAGGGGGTATCAACACAGATACGCAGTATTTT. Its protein is CASSKVPGGINTDTQYF.

The V and J genes are TRBV9 and TRBJ1-3; a weak D match, TRBD1 (5 bases). Germline CDR1 SGDLS, CDR2 YYNGEE. The V end lost 0 bases, the J end lost 1 base, and 8 bases lay between the germline ends. The CDR3 runs to 15 residues. In DNA form, the CDR3 reads TGTGCCAGCAGCGTAGGGGGGACGTCTGGAAACACCATATATTTT. As protein: CASSVGGTSGNTIYF. Drawing the rest from reference TRBV9 and TRBJ1-3, the complete variable domain is DSGVTQTPKHLITATGQRVTLRCSPRSGDLSVYWYQQSLDQGLQFLIQYYNGEERAKGNILERFSAQQFPDLHSELNLSSLELGDSALYFCASSVGGTSGNTIYFGEGSWLTVV.

This clone has more than one count but fewer than ten. V and J are TRBV2 and TRBJ1-4; 8 bases are shared with TRBD1. Germline CDR1 SNHLY, CDR2 FYNNEI. The junction had 13 bases not matched to a gene; V was cut back by 8 bases and J by 8 bases. This CDR3 region has 15 residues. The CDR3 spells CASVSQGAHQEKLFF. CDR3 DNA sequence: TGTGCCAGCGTCTCTCAGGGGGCGCATCAAGAAAAACTGTTTTTT.

The chain has TRBV19 and TRBJ2-1; a weak D match, TRBD2 (6 bases). V lost 7 bases, J lost 4 bases, and 17 bases lay in between. The germline V gene has CDR1 LNHDA and CDR2 SQIVND (reference sequence). The CDR3 consists of 15 residues. The CDR3 reads CASTSRVAAYNEQFF. CDR3 nucleotides: TGTGCCAGTACTTCGAGGGTAGCGGCTTACAATGAGCAGTTCTTC.

In this sample, this clone turned up once. The V and J genes are TRBV4-3 and TRBJ2-5, with unresolved D. The CDR3 covers 14 residues. CDR1 LGHNA and CDR2 YSLEER come from the germline V gene. The germline V and J ends were trimmed by 0 bases and 5 bases, with 10 bases remaining between them. The CDR3 sequence: CASSQDRWVETQYF. In DNA form, the CDR3 reads TGCGCCAGCAGCCAAGATCGGTGGGTGGAGACCCAGTACTTC.

This chain joins TRBV27 and TRBJ1-2, with D hard to call. CDR1 and CDR2 from the germline V gene are MNHEY and SMNVEV (reference sequence). This CDR3 has 12 amino acids. Trimming left V 7 bases short and J 8 bases short, with 14 bases between. CDR3 loop: CASTNGVLGYTF. The CDR3 nucleotides are TGTGCCAGCACTAACGGGGTTCTGGGCTACACCTTC.

In the case of this clone: Within the sample, other DNA sequences also encode this same CDR3. The chain recombines TRBV11-2 with TRBJ2-3; D perhaps matches TRBD2 (5 bases). The CDR3 is made up of 15 amino acids. Trimming took off 5 bases at V and 4 bases at J, with 16 bases between the two ends. Germline CDR1 reads SGHAT; CDR2 reads FQNNGV. CDR3 amino acids: CASSLREGGADTQYF. For the CDR3, the DNA is TGTGCCAGCAGCCTTCGGGAAGGTGGGGCAGATACGCAGTATTTT.

The rearrangement uses TRBV2 and TRBJ2-7; D is ambiguous. The CDR3 covers 14 residues. With 11 bases removed from V and 7 bases from J, the gap between germline ends came to 24 bases. Looked up from germline, CDR1 is SNHLY and CDR2 is FYNNEI. CDR3 nucleotide sequence: TGTGCCTCCGCCAAAGCGACCCCCTGGTCGGAGCAGTACTTC. Protein product: CASAKATPWSEQYF.

The chain joins TRBV5-4 to TRBJ1-2; maybe TRBD1 (5 bases). Germline values: CDR1 SGHNT, CDR2 YYREEE (reference sequence). Trimming shortened V by 6 bases and J by 6 bases, and 18 bases separated the two germline ends. CDR3 size: 14 residues. DNA for the CDR3: TGTGCCAGCATCGGGACCCCCCCCACGCATGGCTACACCTTC. This sequence encodes CASIGTPPTHGYTF.

CDR3 protein: CASSLGGREKLFF. The CDR3 coding sequence is TGTGCCAGCAGCTTAGGGGGGCGAGAAAAACTGTTTTTT. This chain uses TRBV7-9 with TRBJ1-4; weak D call: TRBD1 (6 bases). There are 13 residues in the CDR3. With 1 base removed from V and 8 bases from J, the gap between germline ends came to 8 bases. Germline V gene sequence: CDR1 SEHNR, CDR2 FQNEAQ (reference sequence).

This chain connects TRBV6-6 to TRBJ1-5, with D unclear. Trimming took off 2 bases at V and 7 bases at J, with 12 bases between the two ends. Per germline, CDR1 MNHNY and CDR2 SVGAGI (reference sequence). The CDR3 loop spans 14 amino acids. CDR3: CASSYANGDQPQHF. As DNA, the CDR3 is TGTGCCAGCAGTTACGCTAACGGTGACCAGCCCCAGCATTTT.

The CDR3 sequence: CASSGRTSGSRNEQFF. CDR3 nucleotides: TGTGCCAGCAGTGGTAGGACTAGCGGGAGTAGGAATGAGCAGTTCTTC. The gene calls are TRBV6-1 and TRBJ2-1, with 13 positions matching TRBD2. CDR1 MNHNS and CDR2 SASEGT come from the germline V gene. Unmatched junction bases numbered 7, after V lost 4 bases and J lost 7 bases. The length of the CDR3 is 16 residues.

This clone came up once. The CDR3 loop is CASSQDQSGTYEQYF. The CDR3 nucleotides read TGCGCCAGCAGCCAAGATCAATCAGGGACCTACGAGCAGTACTTC. This chain connects TRBV4-1 to TRBJ2-7; D may be TRBD1 (5 bases). The CDR3 is made up of 15 amino acids. Germline CDR1 reads MGHRA; CDR2 reads YSYEKL. V was pared by 0 bases and J by 2 bases, with 11 bases between.

This clone was recorded only once. The chain combines TRBV5-1 with TRBJ1-1; possible D gene TRBD1, 5 bases. Trimming took 0 bases from V and 7 from J, leaving 13 bases between them. The CDR3 is 14 residues long. The V gene's germline CDR1 is SGHRS and CDR2 YFSETQ. The CDR3 protein is CASSLGDPRDEAFF. DNA of the CDR3: TGCGCCAGCAGCTTGGGGGACCCGCGGGATGAAGCTTTCTTT.

The genes are TRBV9 and TRBJ2-7; D may match TRBD1 or TRBD2 (5 bases each). V was cut by 3 bases and J by 0 bases, with 13 bases left in between. The CDR3 spans 15 residues. In germline, CDR1 is SGDLS, CDR2 YYNGEE. CDR3 region: CASSEGRGASYEQYF. DNA for the CDR3: TGTGCCAGCAGCGAAGGAAGGGGAGCCTCCTACGAGCAGTACTTC.